These T cell receptor beta chains were read from a single sample in a study of cytomegalovirus exposure and HLA in healthy donors. Clones were sequenced by immunoSEQ multiplex PCR, and TCRdb holds only the in-frame ones, with some missing. The data contain roughly 190,000 clones, around four fifths of them singletons. The sequencing input was PBMCs. These receptors were taken from a woman aged 45-59 years in good health and CMV-seropositive. Each CDR3 is given without its conserved first and last residue. Fields, in order: J gene, clone size, V gene, CDR3 protein. Part of the rows lack a size; the others show once, few, many or a class for expanded clones.

>TRBJ1-2|.|TRBV5-4
ASSSPEGGGNGYT
>TRBJ2-7|.|TRBV7-9
ASSLSQEDEQY
>.|.|TRBV7-2
ASSLREGKTYEQY
>TRBJ1-1|.|TRBV9
ASSSGWDTEAF
>TRBJ1-1|.|TRBV6-5
ASSPPDTEAF
>TRBJ2-2|.|TRBV30
AWTTQGGTGELF
>TRBJ1-4|.|TRBV5-6
ASSVLGGGDEKLF
>TRBJ2-1|few|TRBV7-9
ASSPPRTGGNEQF
>TRBJ2-5|.|TRBV7-9
ASSLGGGVAGPQETQY
>TRBJ2-5|.|TRBV2
ASSLAGGPRETQY
>TRBJ1-1|.|TRBV2
ASSEQGLMNTEAF
>TRBJ1-6|once|TRBV7-2
ASSLNPPDRGQNNSPLH
>TRBJ1-1|once|TRBV5-1
ASSPSLGQGLNTEAF
>TRBJ1-3|.|TRBV30
AWSDGTGSGNTIY
>TRBJ2-1|.|TRBV19
ASSMGQGDEQF
>TRBJ1-2|.|TRBV28
ASSLQTGTGDPPYGYT
>TRBJ2-6|once|TRBV29-1
SVGYRGAAGANVLT
>TRBJ1-1|few|TRBV7-9
ASSPLTGLNTEAF
>TRBJ2-3|.|TRBV5-4
ASSRGLAGRTDTQY
>TRBJ1-6|.|TRBV9
ASSSRQGTDNSPLH
>TRBJ2-5|.|TRBV5-1
ASSLGGTGGLYQETQY
>TRBJ1-1|.|TRBV27
ASSSYRGGTEAF
>TRBJ1-1|.|TRBV2
ATRQGLGGTEAF
>TRBJ2-1|.|TRBV19
ASQGGRKVYNEQF
>TRBJ1-2|.|TRBV30
ACPPGTGGNYGYT
>TRBJ2-7|.|TRBV6-1
ASSGQRIYEQY
>TRBJ2-7|.|TRBV7-9
ASSWGLAGDEQY
>TRBJ2-7|.|TRBV4-2
ASSQRGVSYEQY
>TRBJ1-3|.|TRBV4-1
ASSQDPGTGNTIY
>TRBJ2-1|.|TRBV1
TSSRLQKTYNEQF
>TRBJ2-7|few|TRBV4-1
ASSPWRGYEQY
>TRBJ1-5|.|TRBV28
ASSPPGGGEKGAQH
>TRBJ1-4|.|TRBV6-5
ASARQHTNEKLF
>TRBJ2-6|.|TRBV7-2
ASSWDSSGANVLT
>TRBJ1-5|few|TRBV10-3
AISESSRVGNQPQH
>TRBJ1-3|.|TRBV7-2
ASSFLSFSGNTIY
>TRBJ1-6|.|TRBV28
ASSFPSTGSLGNSPLH
>TRBJ1-2|.|TRBV4-1
ASSLPGTSPGANYGYT
>TRBJ2-5|many|TRBV18
ASSPGLVQETQY
>TRBJ2-1|once|TRBV7-7
ASSLSGGTYNEQF
>TRBJ2-3|once|TRBV28
ASRSRRGWTDTQY
>TRBJ2-1|.|TRBV19
ATQTSWDNKQF
>TRBJ1-1|few|TRBV2
ASRGNRGRTEAF
>TRBJ1-1|.|TRBV9
ASSATGYTEAF
>TRBJ2-3|.|TRBV30
ASGVRGVGTDTQY
>TRBJ2-3|.|TRBV18
ASSPRVSGMILAGGTDTQY
>TRBJ1-4|.|TRBV5-1
ASNHGTGVYEKLF
>TRBJ1-2|.|TRBV28
ASSFFTKIQRRRDYGYT
>TRBJ1-3|.|TRBV2
ASSRDTTSSGNTIY
>TRBJ2-5|.|TRBV23-1
ASPPRGPGETQY
>TRBJ2-7|.|TRBV9
ASSVEQGQSYEQY
>TRBJ2-5|.|TRBV7-2
ASSSSPGETQY
>TRBJ2-7|.|TRBV4-3
ASSQEAGVSYEQY
>TRBJ2-7|.|TRBV18
ASSPGHEQY
>TRBJ1-2|.|TRBV7-9
ASSLVKGFVT